The rows below give T cell receptor beta chains drawn from one sample of a study of shared clonotypes between healthy human individuals. Measured with immunoSEQ multiplex PCR; TCRdb has only the in-frame clones, and not every one. The profile shows hundreds of thousands of clones, approximately 95% of them singletons. Sequencing input: naive CD8+ T cells sorted from blood. The source is a woman in her 30s in good health. The CDR3 runs from the conserved cysteine through the conserved F or W. A D gene is named only where the DNA matches it firmly. Size tells how often a clone was seen (once, few, many) or the class of an expanded clone, and some rows leave it out.

clone_size d_call j_call v_call cdr3_nt cdr3_aa
- - TRBJ2-5 TRBV27 TGTGCCAGCAGTTTCATCTGGGAAGAGACCCAGTACTTC CASSFIWEETQYF
once TRBD2 TRBJ2-7 TRBV5-8 TGTGCCAGCAGCCACGAGGGACTAATCGACAGCAGCTCCTACGAGCAGTACTTC CASSHEGLIDSSSYEQYF
- TRBD2 TRBJ2-7 TRBV28 TGTGCCAGCAGTTTGGGACTAGCGGGAAACTCCCCCTACGAGCAGTACTTC CASSLGLAGNSPYEQYF
- TRBD2 TRBJ2-7 TRBV27 TGTGCCAGCAGTTTATCCTCTGGGCGGGAGTTCTCCGAGCAGTACTTC CASSLSSGREFSEQYF
- TRBD2 TRBJ2-2 TRBV11-2 TGTGCCAGCAGCTTAGGACTAGCGGGAGGGCCTGGCGGGGAGCTGTTTTTT CASSLGLAGGPGGELFF
few - TRBJ1-2 TRBV9 TGTGCCAGCAGCGCGAAGACCTTC CASSAKTF
- TRBD2 TRBJ2-1 TRBV7-9 TGTGCCAGCAGCTTAAGCGGGAACAATGAGCAGTTCTTC CASSLSGNNEQFF
- TRBD1 TRBJ2-2 TRBV11-2 TGTGCCAGTTCGCCCTCCGGGACAGGGGGTCGGACCGGGGAGCTGTTTTTT CASSPSGTGGRTGELFF
- - TRBJ2-2 TRBV6-6 TGTGCCAGCAGTACGGACTCCGGGGAGCTGTTTTTT CASSTDSGELFF
- TRBD1 TRBJ2-7 TRBV7-9 TGTGCCAGCAGCGCGGCGGGACAGGGGTCTACCGAGCAGTACTTC CASSAAGQGSTEQYF
- - TRBJ1-1 TRBV12-5 TGTGCTAGTGGTTTTGGAGGGATGAACACTGAAGCTTTCTTT CASGFGGMNTEAFF
once - TRBJ1-4 TRBV4-1 TGCGCCAGCAGCCAGGACGGAGATAATGAAAAACTGTTTTTT CASSQDGDNEKLFF
- - TRBJ1-1 TRBV7-6 TGTGCCAGCAGCTTAGACTCAGGGAGCCCTGAAGCTTTCTTT CASSLDSGSPEAFF
- TRBD2 TRBJ2-7 TRBV5-1 TGCGCCAGCAGCTTTAGCGGGAGGCTCTACGAGCAGTACTTC CASSFSGRLYEQYF
- TRBD2 TRBJ2-7 TRBV2 TGTGCCAGCAGTGTGACCCCTAGCGGGAGGCCCTACGAGCAGTACTTC CASSVTPSGRPYEQYF
- - TRBJ2-7 TRBV5-4 TGTGCCAGCAGCTTACAAGGGGACGGCTACGAGCAGTACTTC CASSLQGDGYEQYF
- TRBD2 TRBJ2-3 TRBV7-9 TGTGCCAGCAGCTTACCACGTCTAGCGGGAAGCACAGATACGCAGTATTTT CASSLPRLAGSTDTQYF
- - TRBJ2-1 TRBV7-9 TGTGCCAGCAGGCACGCGCTGGGGTCCTACAATGAGCAGTTCTTC CASRHALGSYNEQFF
- - TRBJ1-2 TRBV5-4 TGTGCCAGCAGCTTGGGTTTTGGCTACACCTTC CASSLGFGYTF
- - TRBJ2-5 TRBV4-1 TGCGCCAGCAGCCAAGTTTTCACGCAAGCACCGGCCGAAATCAAAGAGACCCAGTACTTC CASSQVFTQAPAEIKETQYF
- - TRBJ2-1 TRBV28 TGTGCCAGCATTTCGGAGACGAGAGCCTACAATGAGCAGTTCTTC CASISETRAYNEQFF
once TRBD2 TRBJ2-7 TRBV5-1 TGCGCCAGCAGCGTGACTAGCGGGAACTACGAGCAGTACTTC CASSVTSGNYEQYF
- TRBD1 TRBJ1-1 TRBV2 TGTGCCAGCAGTCATCGCTTGACAGGGATGACTGAAGCTTTCTTT CASSHRLTGMTEAFF
once - TRBJ2-7 TRBV1 TGCACCAGCAGCCAGAACCCACTAGCGGGAGTGAGGGAGCAGTACTTC CTSSQNPLAGVREQYF
- - TRBJ2-7 TRBV4-1 TGCGCCAGCAGCCAAGATCGGCGCGGAGGAGAGCAGTACTTC CASSQDRRGGEQYF
- - TRBJ2-7 TRBV4-1 TGCGCCAGCACCCCCGTGTGGGGGAGCTCCTACGAGCAGTACTTC CASTPVWGSSYEQYF
- - TRBJ1-1 TRBV28 TGTGCCAGCAGTTTTGTAGACACTGAAGCTTTCTTT CASSFVDTEAFF
- TRBD2 TRBJ2-3 TRBV27 TGTGCCAGCAGTTTATCGTGGCTAGCGGGAGATACGCAGTATTTT CASSLSWLAGDTQYF
once - TRBJ2-4 TRBV20-1 TGCAGTGCTAGGACCCCCGCCCGTCAGTACTTC CSARTPARQYF
- - TRBJ2-7 TRBV19 TGTGCCAGTTCCAGCTCCTACGAGCAGTACTTC CASSSSYEQYF
- - TRBJ2-4 TRBV5-4 TGTGCCAGCAGCTTGGTTGGGGGCTCGGACATTCAGTACTTC CASSLVGGSDIQYF
- - TRBJ2-7 TRBV2 TGTGCCAGCAGTGAAGGTTTGAACTACGAGCAGTACTTC CASSEGLNYEQYF
- - TRBJ1-5 TRBV28 TGTGCCAGCAGCGGTGGGGGTTATCAGCCCCAGCATTTT CASSGGGYQPQHF
- - TRBJ1-1 TRBV27 TGTGCCAGCTCCTGGGGTGGGGGTACTGAAGCTTTCTTT CASSWGGGTEAFF
- - TRBJ2-7 TRBV2 TGTGCCAGCAGGCCAATCTTCTACGAGCAGTACTTC CASRPIFYEQYF
- TRBD2 TRBJ2-7 TRBV6-1 TGTGCCAGCTGCACTAGCGGGTTCTACGAGCAGTACTTC CASCTSGFYEQYF
- TRBD2 TRBJ2-5 TRBV30 TGTGCCTGGACCTACGGACTAGCGGGATTAGAGACCCAGTACTTC CAWTYGLAGLETQYF
- - TRBJ2-2 TRBV19 TGTGCCAGTAGCCAGGGTCCCTCGGGACCCGGGGAGCTGTTTTTT CASSQGPSGPGELFF
- TRBD2 TRBJ2-7 TRBV5-4 TGTGCCAGCAGTCCTCAGAAAGGGACTAGCTCCTACGAGCAGTACTTC CASSPQKGTSSYEQYF
- TRBD1 TRBJ1-2 TRBV12-5 TGTGCTAGTGGTTTAGGGACAGGGAGATATGGCTACACCTTC CASGLGTGRYGYTF
- - TRBJ2-5 TRBV6-6 TGTGCCACCCTAGGGGAGACCCAGTACTTC CATLGETQYF
- - TRBJ1-1 TRBV28 TGTGCCAGCAGGTATTATGGGGATTCCAACACTGAAGCTTTCTTT CASRYYGDSNTEAFF
- - TRBJ2-1 TRBV4-1 TGCGCCAGCAGCCAAGATAAGTGGACTCCTTTATACGATGAGCAGTTCTTC CASSQDKWTPLYDEQFF
- - TRBJ2-5 TRBV6-5 TGTGCCAGCAGTTACGCAGGGATAGGAGAGACCCAGTACTTC CASSYAGIGETQYF
- TRBD1 TRBJ1-5 TRBV30 TGTGCCTGGAACACCGGACAGGGGGCACTTCAGCCCCAGCATTTT CAWNTGQGALQPQHF
- - TRBJ2-7 TRBV4-1 TGCGCCAGCAGCCGAAAGGAAACCGGGAGCCAGGGAGACTACGAGCAGTACTTC CASSRKETGSQGDYEQYF
- - TRBJ1-1 TRBV9 TGTGCCAGCAGCGCCGATGGGCGACCCAACACTGAAGCTTTCTTT CASSADGRPNTEAFF